These 8 T cell receptor beta chains were sequenced from one sample in a study of T-cell reconstitution after alpha-beta-depleted transplantation in children. A library of TCRbeta sequences, prepared with unique molecular identifiers, was generated. TCRdb fed the PCR reads into MiXCR, producing one record per CDR3 protein. The sample has 500,000 to 750,000 distinct CDR3 sequences, 27% seen once; the top ten hold about 35%. Sequencing used PBMCs, obtained before TCRalphabeta/CD19-depleted stem cell transplant. Source of these receptors: a boy under two years old with Wiskott-Aldrich syndrome, due to receive a stem cell transplant.

This chain links TRBV20-1 with TRBJ2-4; 8 nucleotides agree with TRBD2. In germline, CDR1 is DFQATT, CDR2 SNEGSKA (reference sequence). V lost 2 bases, J lost 3 bases, and 9 bases stayed unmatched. This CDR3 region has 16 residues. Written as DNA, the CDR3 is TGCAGTGCTAGAAAAGGACTGGCGGGAGGCAAAAACATTCAGTACTTC. Its protein is CSARKGLAGGKNIQYF.

The rearrangement joins TRBV3-1 to TRBJ2-5, with 7 bases lining up with TRBD1. The germline V gene has CDR1 LGHDT and CDR2 YNNKEL (reference sequence). The V gene end was trimmed by 1 base and the J gene end by 5 bases; junction bases not matched to a gene: 7. The CDR3 contains 15 residues. The CDR3 DNA is TGTGCCAGCAGCCAAGGGCCCGAGGACAGGGAGACCCAGTACTTC. Residues: CASSQGPEDRETQYF.

This chain joins TRBV28 and TRBJ2-1; D might be TRBD1 (6 bases). Per the germline V gene, CDR1 is MDHEN and CDR2 is SYDVKM. V lost 4 bases, J lost 7 bases, and 23 bases lay in between. This CDR3 has 17 residues. The CDR3 DNA reads as TGTGCCAGCAGTTCAAACCTCGACAGGACAGTTGGTAATGAGCAGTTCTTC. It translates to CASSSNLDRTVGNEQFF.

This clonotype was seen a handful of times. The genes are TRBV28 and TRBJ2-4; D tentatively fits TRBD1 or TRBD2 (5 bases each). CDR1 is MDHEN and CDR2 is SYDVKM in the germline V gene. The V and J ends lost 1 base and 8 bases respectively, with 12 bases between them. The CDR3 has 14 residues. DNA of the CDR3: TGTGCCAGCAGTTTATTAGGGCAGGGAGACATTCAGTACTTC. It is translated as CASSLLGQGDIQYF. Full variable domain (missing parts from reference TRBV28 and TRBJ2-4): DVKVTQSSRYLVKRTGEKVFLECVQDMDHENMFWYRQDPGLGLRLIYFSYDVKMKEKGDIPEGYSVSREKKERFSLILESASTNQTSMYLCASSLLGQGDIQYFGAGTRLSVL.

This clonotype was counted only a few times. J is TRBJ2-6 and V is TRBV10-3; either TRBD1 or TRBD2 may fit D (5 bases each). This CDR3 is built from 15 residues. Looked up from germline, CDR1 is ENHRY and CDR2 is SYGVKD. V lost 7 bases to trimming and J lost 2 bases, with 12 bases between them. The CDR3 nucleotides read TGTGCCATCACCAGGGACGTAACTGGGGCCAACGTCCTGACTTTC. This translates into CAITRDVTGANVLTF.

J is TRBJ1-1 and V is TRBV10-3, with unresolved D. CDR3 size: 14 residues. Trimming cost V 4 bases and J 3 bases, with 12 bases left between them. Germline V gene lookup returns CDR1 ENHRY and CDR2 SYGVKD. This CDR3 reads CAISVEGSDTEAFF. The CDR3, as DNA: TGTGCCATCAGTGTTGAAGGGTCGGACACTGAAGCTTTCTTT.

This clonotype was recorded a few times. This chain links TRBV5-1 with TRBJ2-5; D not certain. The CDR3 spans 12 residues. CDR1 and CDR2 from the germline V gene are SGHRS and YFSETQ. V gave up 4 bases and J gave up 4 bases, with 8 bases separating them. CDR3 sequence (DNA): TGCGCCAGCAGCCAGGCGCGAGAGACCCAGTACTTC. This sequence encodes CASSQARETQYF.

This clonotype was seen a handful of times. The gene calls are TRBV5-1 and TRBJ2-2; D ambiguous. This CDR3 region has 15 residues. Germline CDR1 SGHRS, CDR2 YFSETQ. The V gene lost 0 bases and the J gene lost 4 bases, with 10 bases spanning the gap. The CDR3 bases are TGCGCCAGCAGCTTGGTACGCCGTGGCACCGGGGAGCTGTTTTTT. It translates to CASSLVRRGTGELFF.